The source of this TCR beta chain is a study of T cells in localized non-small cell lung cancer. Comments on this clone: The target antigen is unknown.

Sequencing used immunoSEQ multiplex PCR; TCRdb keeps in-frame clones, though not all of them. The repertoire holds some 2,000 clones, with around 20% as singletons. Notes on the study in general: Only one tumor region was sequenced, so heterogeneity remains possible. Elevated blood T cell density was associated with longer overall survival. There were a median around 57 of the top 100 tumor clones appearing in adjacent lung. Uninvolved adjacent lung showed the highest T cell clonality, exceeding tumor.

Sequencing used lung tumor tissue, obtained before any cancer treatment. The TCR originated in a male donor aged 60 or older with stage I lung adenocarcinoma.

The CDR3 DNA follows: TGTGCCAGCAGCTCACAGGGTTACACAGATACGCAGTATTTT. Translating gives CASSSQGYTDTQYF. This chain connects TRBV11-3 to TRBJ2-3; D perhaps matches TRBD1 (6 bases). Trimming left V 4 bases short and J 2 bases short, with 10 bases between. The CDR3 spans 14 residues. Germline CDR1 SGHNT, CDR2 YENEEA. The full variable domain, its missing parts supplied by reference TRBV11-3 and TRBJ2-3, is EAGVVQSPRYKIIEKKQPVAFWCNPISGHNTLYWYLQNLGQGPELLIRYENEEAVDDSQLPKDRFSAERLKGVDSTLKIQPAELGDSAVYLCASSSQGYTDTQYFGPGTRLTVL.